Sequencing of this TCR beta chain was carried out in a study of blood T cell repertoires in COVID-19 (dated by TCRdb to 2020 to 2022). For the study in its entirety: The collaborator samples originated in the United States, Italy and Spain and spanned the acute and convalescent phases of COVID-19. The material from the prospective study consisted of cDNA or gDNA derived from T cells, B-cell-depleted T cells, or PBMCs. HLA class I and class II types, where available, came from metadata supplied by the sample provider rather than from assay-based typing. The repertoires were released in a freely available public database meant as a resource for research on the immune response to SARS-CoV-2. The samples were drawn from the first 160 participants of the ongoing ImmuneRACE study and from 1,254 subjects provided by 6 global collaborators. Deeply sampled blood TCRbeta repertoires from subjects exposed to, actively infected with, or recovered from COVID-19 were included in the dataset. A de-identified subject ID, COVID-19 status, age in years and sex were almost always included in the sample metadata.

One collaborating source in Seattle enrolled patients while the patients were actively infected and followed the patients over time throughout the course of disease. The collaborating institutions used their own protocols to collect whole blood in K2EDTA tubes. For TCRbeta analysis, collaborator samples were shipped as frozen whole blood, as isolated PBMCs, or as DNA extracted from either sample type. As for this clone: Its antigen remains unidentified. No base quality information exists; no much larger clone differs at one position.

General conclusions and limits of the study: The quantity of clinical and demographic metadata differed by source and by participant and was supplied without curation.

The immunoSEQ Assay, a bias-controlled multiplex PCR, was used to amplify TCRbeta CDR3 regions from genomic DNA. As for the authors' bioinformatics: The number of nucleated cells in each sample was estimated by amplification of reference gene primers within the assay. To quantify the absolute abundance of each unique TCRbeta CDR3 rearrangement, sequence reads were collapsed and filtered. For each sample, productive Simpson clonality was calculated as the square root of Simpson's diversity index over productive rearrangements. TCRdb re-hosts the immuneACCESS table, in-frame sequences only. Its copies lack some clones; in the studies checked, an unresolved V gene accounts for under half of them, and the cause for the rest is not known. V and J calls and clone size are as listed in that table; D and trimming were resolved from the DNA. Recorded for this sample are approximately 200,000 clones; 94% of them occurred a single time. The top ten clones comprise 0.76% of the sample.

Measured from the cysteine to the phenylalanine, the CDR3 is 15 residues long. Only the CDR3 DNA stays, 45 bases, in frame from base 1. CDR1 and CDR2, looked up from the germline V gene (reference sequence), are SGHKS and YYEKEE. V loses 4 bases, J loses 3 bases, and the germline ends lie 14 bases apart. The chain is assembled from TRBV5-5 and TRBJ1-5; TRBD1 is a possible D gene, resting on 5 matching bases. Sequenced material: peripheral blood. This TCR was sampled from a man aged 30 to 39 with COVID-19, enrolled during active disease. The CDR3 protein is CASSPDGGANQPQHF. The nucleotide sequence is given as TGTGCCAGCAGCCCGGACGGAGGGGCCAATCAGCCCCAGCATTTT. This CDR3, with the reference TRBV5-5 and TRBJ1-5 proteins standing in past its ends, gives the full variable domain DAGVTQSPTHLIKTRGQQVTLRCSPISGHKSVSWYQQVLGQGPQFIFQYYEKEERGRGNFPDRFSARQFPNYSSELNVNALLLGDSALYLCASSPDGGANQPQHFGDGTRLSIL.